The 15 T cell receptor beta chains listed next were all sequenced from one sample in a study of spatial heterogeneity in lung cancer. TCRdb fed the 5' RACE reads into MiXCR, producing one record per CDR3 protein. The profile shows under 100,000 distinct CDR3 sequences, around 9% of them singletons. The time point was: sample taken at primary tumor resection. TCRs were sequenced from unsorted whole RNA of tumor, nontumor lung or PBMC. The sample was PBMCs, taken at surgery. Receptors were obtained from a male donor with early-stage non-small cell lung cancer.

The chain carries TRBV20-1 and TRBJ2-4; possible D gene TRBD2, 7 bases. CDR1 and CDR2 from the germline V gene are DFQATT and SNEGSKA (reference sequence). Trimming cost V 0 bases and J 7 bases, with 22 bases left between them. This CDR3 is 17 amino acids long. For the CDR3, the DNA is TGCAGTGCTAGAGAGGGGGGGCTAGCGGTCCTTAAGAACATTCAGTACTTC. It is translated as CSAREGGLAVLKNIQYF.

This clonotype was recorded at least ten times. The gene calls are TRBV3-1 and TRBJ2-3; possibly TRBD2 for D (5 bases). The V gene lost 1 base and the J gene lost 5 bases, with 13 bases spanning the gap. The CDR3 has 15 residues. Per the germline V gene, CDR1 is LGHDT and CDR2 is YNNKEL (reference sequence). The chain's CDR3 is CASSQGAGPVDTQYF. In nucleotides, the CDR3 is TGTGCCAGCAGCCAAGGGGCGGGCCCGGTAGATACGCAGTATTTT.

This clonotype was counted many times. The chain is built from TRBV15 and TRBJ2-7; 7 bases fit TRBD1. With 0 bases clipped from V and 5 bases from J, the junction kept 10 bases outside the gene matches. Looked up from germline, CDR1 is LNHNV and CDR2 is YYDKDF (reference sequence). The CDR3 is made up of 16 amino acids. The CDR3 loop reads CATSRDLGQGDHEQYF. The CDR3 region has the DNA TGTGCCACCAGCAGAGATCTTGGGCAGGGGGACCACGAGCAGTACTTC.

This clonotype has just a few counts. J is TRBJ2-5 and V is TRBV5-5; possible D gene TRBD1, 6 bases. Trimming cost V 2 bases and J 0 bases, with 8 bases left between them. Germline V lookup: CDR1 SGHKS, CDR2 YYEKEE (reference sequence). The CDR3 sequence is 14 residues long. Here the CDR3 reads CASSFGQYQETQYF. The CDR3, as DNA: TGTGCCAGCAGCTTTGGACAGTACCAAGAGACCCAGTACTTC.

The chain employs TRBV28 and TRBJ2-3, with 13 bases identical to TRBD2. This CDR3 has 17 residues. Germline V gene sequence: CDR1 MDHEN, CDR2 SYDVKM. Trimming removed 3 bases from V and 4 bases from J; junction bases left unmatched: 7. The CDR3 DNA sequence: TGTGCCAGCAGTTTTCGGACTAGCGGGAGTGGGGCAGATACGCAGTATTTT. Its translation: CASSFRTSGSGADTQYF. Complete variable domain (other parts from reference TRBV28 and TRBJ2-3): DVKVTQSSRYLVKRTGEKVFLECVQDMDHENMFWYRQDPGLGLRLIYFSYDVKMKEKGDIPEGYSVSREKKERFSLILESASTNQTSMYLCASSFRTSGSGADTQYFGPGTRLTVL.

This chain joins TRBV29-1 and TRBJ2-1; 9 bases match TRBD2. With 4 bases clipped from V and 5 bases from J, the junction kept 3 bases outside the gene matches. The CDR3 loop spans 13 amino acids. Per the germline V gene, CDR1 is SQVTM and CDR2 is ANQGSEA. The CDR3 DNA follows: TGCAGCGTTGGCGGGGGGGACAACAATGAGCAGTTCTTC. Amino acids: CSVGGGDNNEQFF.

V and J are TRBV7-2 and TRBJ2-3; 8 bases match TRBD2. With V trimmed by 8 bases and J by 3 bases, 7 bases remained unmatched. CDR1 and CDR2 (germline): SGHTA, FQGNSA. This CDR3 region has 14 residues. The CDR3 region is CASGVAGRTDTQYF. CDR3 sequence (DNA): TGTGCCAGCGGCGTAGCGGGGAGAACAGATACGCAGTATTTT. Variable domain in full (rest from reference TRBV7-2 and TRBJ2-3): GAGVSQSPSNKVTEKGKDVELRCDPISGHTALYWYRQSLGQGLEFLIYFQGNSAPDKSGLPSDRFSAERTGGSVSTLTIQRTQQEDSAVYLCASGVAGRTDTQYFGPGTRLTVL.

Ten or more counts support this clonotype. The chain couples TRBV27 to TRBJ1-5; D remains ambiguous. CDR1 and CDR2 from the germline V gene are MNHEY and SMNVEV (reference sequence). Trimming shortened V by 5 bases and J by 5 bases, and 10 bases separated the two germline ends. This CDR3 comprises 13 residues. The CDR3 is CASSPLADQPQHF. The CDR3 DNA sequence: TGTGCCAGCAGTCCCCTTGCTGATCAGCCCCAGCATTTT.

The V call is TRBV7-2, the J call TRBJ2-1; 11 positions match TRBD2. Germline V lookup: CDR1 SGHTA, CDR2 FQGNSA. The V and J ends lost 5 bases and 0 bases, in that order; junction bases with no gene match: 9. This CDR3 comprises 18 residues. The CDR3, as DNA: TGTGCCAGCAGCCCGGGACTAGCGGAAATGAGCTCCTACAATGAGCAGTTCTTC. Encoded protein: CASSPGLAEMSSYNEQFF.

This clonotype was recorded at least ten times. The CDR3 DNA follows: TGTGCCAGCAGTTTACTGATCAGCACAGATACGCAGTATTTT. It specifies CASSLLISTDTQYF. The chain couples TRBV28 to TRBJ2-3; D gene unclear. The CDR3 is 14 amino acids. Trimming pared 2 bases from V and 0 bases from J, leaving 6 bases between. Germline CDR1 is MDHEN and CDR2 is SYDVKM.

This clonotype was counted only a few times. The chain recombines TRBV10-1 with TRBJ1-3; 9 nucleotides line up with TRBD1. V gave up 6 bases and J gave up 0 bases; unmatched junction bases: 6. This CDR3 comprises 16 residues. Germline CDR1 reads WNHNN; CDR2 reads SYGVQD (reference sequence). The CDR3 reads CASSLTGGSSGNTIYF. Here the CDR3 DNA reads TGCGCCAGCAGCCTGACAGGGGGGAGCTCTGGAAACACCATATATTTT.

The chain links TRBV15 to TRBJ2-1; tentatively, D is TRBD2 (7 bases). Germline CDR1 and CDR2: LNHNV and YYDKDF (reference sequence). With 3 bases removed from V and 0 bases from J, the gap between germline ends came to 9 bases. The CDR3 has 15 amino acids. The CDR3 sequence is CATSRGGASYNEQFF. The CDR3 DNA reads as TGTGCCACCAGCAGGGGGGGGGCCTCCTACAATGAGCAGTTCTTC.

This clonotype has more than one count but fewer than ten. The DNA for the CDR3 is TGCAGCGTTGGGCCCCCATCAGGGACCACTGAAGCTTTCTTT. Translation gives CSVGPPSGTTEAFF. The genes are TRBV29-1 and TRBJ1-1, with a tentative D call TRBD1 (5 bases). Trimming shortened V by 4 bases and J by 4 bases, and 16 bases separated the two germline ends. The length of the CDR3 is 14 residues. Germline CDR1 and CDR2: SQVTM and ANQGSEA. Using reference TRBV29-1 and TRBJ1-1 for the parts outside the CDR3, the full variable domain is SAVISQKPSRDICQRGTSLTIQCQVDSQVTMMFWYRQQPGQSLTLIATANQGSEATYESGFVIDKFPISRPNLTFSTLTVSNMSPEDSSIYLCSVGPPSGTTEAFFGQGTRLTVV.

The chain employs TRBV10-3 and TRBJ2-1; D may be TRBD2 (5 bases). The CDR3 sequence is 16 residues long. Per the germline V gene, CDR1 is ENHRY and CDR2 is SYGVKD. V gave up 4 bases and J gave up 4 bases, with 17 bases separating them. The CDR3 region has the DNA TGTGCCATCAGTGGGGCTTTGACTAACCAATACAATGAGCAGTTCTTC. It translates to CAISGALTNQYNEQFF.

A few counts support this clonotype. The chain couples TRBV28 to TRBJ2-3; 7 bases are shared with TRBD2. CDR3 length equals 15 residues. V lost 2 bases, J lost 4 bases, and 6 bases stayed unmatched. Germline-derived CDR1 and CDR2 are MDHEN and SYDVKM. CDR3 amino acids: CASSLAGDSADTQYF. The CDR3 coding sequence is TGTGCCAGCAGTTTAGCGGGAGATTCGGCAGATACGCAGTATTTT.